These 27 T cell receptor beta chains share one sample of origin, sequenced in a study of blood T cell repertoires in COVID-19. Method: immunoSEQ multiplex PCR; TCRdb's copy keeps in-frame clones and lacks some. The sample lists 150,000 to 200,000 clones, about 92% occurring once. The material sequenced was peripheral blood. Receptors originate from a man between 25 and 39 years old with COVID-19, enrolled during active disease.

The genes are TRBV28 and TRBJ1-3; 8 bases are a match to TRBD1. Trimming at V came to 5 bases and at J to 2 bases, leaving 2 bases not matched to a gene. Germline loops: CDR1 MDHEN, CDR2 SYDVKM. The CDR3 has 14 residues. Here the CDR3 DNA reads TGTGCCAGCAGTACGACAGGGGCTGGAAACACCATATATTTT. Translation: CASSTTGAGNTIYF.

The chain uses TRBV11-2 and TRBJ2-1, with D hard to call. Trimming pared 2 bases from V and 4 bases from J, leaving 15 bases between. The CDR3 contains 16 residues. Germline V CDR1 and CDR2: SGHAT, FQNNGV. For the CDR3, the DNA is TGTGCCAGCAGCTTAATTGTAACGCCGAGATACAATGAGCAGTTCTTC. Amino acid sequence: CASSLIVTPRYNEQFF. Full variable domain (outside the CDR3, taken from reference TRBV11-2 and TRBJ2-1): EAGVAQSPRYKIIEKRQSVAFWCNPISGHATLYWYQQILGQGPKLLIQFQNNGVVDDSQLPKDRFSAERLKGVDSTLKIQPAKLEDSAVYLCASSLIVTPRYNEQFFGPGTRLTVL.

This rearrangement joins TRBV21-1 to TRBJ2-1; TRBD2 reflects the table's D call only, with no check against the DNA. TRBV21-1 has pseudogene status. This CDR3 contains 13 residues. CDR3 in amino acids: CASSKEVRTKQFF. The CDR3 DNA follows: TGTGCCAGCAGCAAAGAGGTAAGGACTAAGCAGTTCTTC.

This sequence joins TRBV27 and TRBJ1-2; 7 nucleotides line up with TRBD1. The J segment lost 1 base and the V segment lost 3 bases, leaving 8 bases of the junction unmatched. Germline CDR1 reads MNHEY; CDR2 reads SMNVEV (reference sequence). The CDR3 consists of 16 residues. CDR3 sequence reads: CASSFLVAGGNYGYTF. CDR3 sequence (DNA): TGTGCCAGCAGTTTTCTAGTTGCAGGGGGTAACTATGGCTACACCTTC.

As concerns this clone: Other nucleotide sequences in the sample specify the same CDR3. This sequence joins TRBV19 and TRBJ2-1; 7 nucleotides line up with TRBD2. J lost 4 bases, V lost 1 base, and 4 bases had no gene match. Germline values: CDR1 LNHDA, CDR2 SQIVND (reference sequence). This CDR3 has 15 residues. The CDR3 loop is CASSIGLAEYNEQFF. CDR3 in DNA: TGTGCCAGTAGTATAGGGCTAGCGGAATACAATGAGCAGTTCTTC.

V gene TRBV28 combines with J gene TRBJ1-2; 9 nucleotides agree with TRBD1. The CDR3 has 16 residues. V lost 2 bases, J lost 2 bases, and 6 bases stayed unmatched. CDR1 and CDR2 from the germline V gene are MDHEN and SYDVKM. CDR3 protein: CASSLAGGQGNYGYTF. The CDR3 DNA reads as TGTGCCAGCAGTTTAGCCGGTGGACAGGGGAACTATGGCTACACCTTC.

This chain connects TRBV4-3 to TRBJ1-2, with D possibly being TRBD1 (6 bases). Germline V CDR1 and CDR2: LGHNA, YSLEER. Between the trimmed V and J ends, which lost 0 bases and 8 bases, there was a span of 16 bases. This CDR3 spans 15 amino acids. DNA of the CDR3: TGCGCCAGCAGCCAAGATTTCGCAGGGGCTATGGGCTACACCTTC. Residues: CASSQDFAGAMGYTF.

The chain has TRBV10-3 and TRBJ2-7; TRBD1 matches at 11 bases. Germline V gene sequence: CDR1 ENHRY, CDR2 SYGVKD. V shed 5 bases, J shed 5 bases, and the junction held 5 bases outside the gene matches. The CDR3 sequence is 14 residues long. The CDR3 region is CAISLGTGGHEQYF. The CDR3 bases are TGTGCCATCAGTCTCGGGACAGGGGGTCACGAGCAGTACTTC.

The CDR3 region is CASSPGQGLRYTF. The CDR3 DNA follows: TGTGCCAGCAGTCCCGGACAGGGTTTACGCTACACCTTC. The chain employs TRBV28 and TRBJ1-2; 8 positions agree with TRBD1. The CDR3 loop spans 13 amino acids. Germline CDR1 MDHEN, CDR2 SYDVKM. Germline trimming cut 5 bases from V and 9 bases from J; bases unmatched to any gene: 8.

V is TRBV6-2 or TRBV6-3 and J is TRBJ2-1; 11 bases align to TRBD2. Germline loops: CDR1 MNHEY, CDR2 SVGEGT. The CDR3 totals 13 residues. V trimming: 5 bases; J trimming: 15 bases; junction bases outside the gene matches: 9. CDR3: CASSQGTSGSSFF. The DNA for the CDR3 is TGTGCCAGCAGTCAGGGAACTAGCGGGAGTTCGTTCTTC.

CDR3 sequence (DNA): TGTGCCAGCAGTCTACGGGGGGCAGGGAGGGACAATGAGCAGTTCTTC. Translated: CASSLRGAGRDNEQFF. The chain recombines TRBV27 with TRBJ2-1; D is possibly TRBD2 (7 bases). Germline V gene sequence: CDR1 MNHEY, CDR2 SMNVEV (reference sequence). CDR3 length equals 16 residues. Between the trimmed V and J ends, which lost 5 bases and 5 bases, there was a span of 19 bases.

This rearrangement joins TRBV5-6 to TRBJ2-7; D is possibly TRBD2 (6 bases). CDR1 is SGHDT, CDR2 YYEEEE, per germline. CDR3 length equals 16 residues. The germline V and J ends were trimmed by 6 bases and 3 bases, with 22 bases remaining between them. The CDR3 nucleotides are TGTGCCAGCAAGATTAGGACTACCCTTAGTTTCTACGAGCAGTACTTC. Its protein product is CASKIRTTLSFYEQYF.

The CDR3 sequence: CASSLALGPNTEAFF. The CDR3 bases are TGCGCCAGCAGCTTGGCCTTGGGGCCTAACACTGAAGCTTTCTTT. The genes are TRBV5-1 and TRBJ1-1; perhaps TRBD1 as D (5 bases). The CDR3 has 15 residues. CDR1 is SGHRS and CDR2 is YFSETQ in the germline V gene. Trimming removed 0 bases at V and 2 bases at J, with 11 bases between.

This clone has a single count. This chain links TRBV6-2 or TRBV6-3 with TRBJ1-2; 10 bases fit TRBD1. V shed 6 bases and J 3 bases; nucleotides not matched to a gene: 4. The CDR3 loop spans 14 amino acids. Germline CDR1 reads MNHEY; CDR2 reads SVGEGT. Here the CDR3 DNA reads TGTGCCAGCAGCGACAGGGGGCGGCACTATGGCTACACCTTC. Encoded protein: CASSDRGRHYGYTF.

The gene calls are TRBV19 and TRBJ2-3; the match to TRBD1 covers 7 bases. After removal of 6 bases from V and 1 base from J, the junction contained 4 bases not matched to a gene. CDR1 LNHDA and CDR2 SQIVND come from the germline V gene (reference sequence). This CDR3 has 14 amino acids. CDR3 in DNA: TGTGCCAGTAGGAGGACAGGAGGCACAGATACGCAGTATTTT. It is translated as CASRRTGGTDTQYF.

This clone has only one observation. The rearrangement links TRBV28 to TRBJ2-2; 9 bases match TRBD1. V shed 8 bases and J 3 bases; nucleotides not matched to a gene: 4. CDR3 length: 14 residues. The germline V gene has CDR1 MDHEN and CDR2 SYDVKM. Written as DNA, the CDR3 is TGTGCCAGCCGGGGACAGGGCGACACCGGGGAGCTGTTTTTT. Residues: CASRGQGDTGELFF.

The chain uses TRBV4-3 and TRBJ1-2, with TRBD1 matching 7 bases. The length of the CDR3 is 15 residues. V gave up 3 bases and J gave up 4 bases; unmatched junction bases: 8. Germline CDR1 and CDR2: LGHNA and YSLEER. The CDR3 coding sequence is TGCGCCAGCAGCCATGAGTCCGGGACAGCCTATGGCTACACCTTC. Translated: CASSHESGTAYGYTF.

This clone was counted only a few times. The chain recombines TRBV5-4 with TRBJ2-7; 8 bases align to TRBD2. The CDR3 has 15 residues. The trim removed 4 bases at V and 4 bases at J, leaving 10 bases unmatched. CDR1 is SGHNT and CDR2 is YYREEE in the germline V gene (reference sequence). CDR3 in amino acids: CASSHLAGGPYEQYF. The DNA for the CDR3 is TGTGCCAGCAGCCACCTGGCGGGGGGCCCATACGAGCAGTACTTC.

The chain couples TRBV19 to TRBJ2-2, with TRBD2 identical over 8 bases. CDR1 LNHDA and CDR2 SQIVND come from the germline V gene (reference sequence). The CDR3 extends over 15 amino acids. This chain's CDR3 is CATPRGGQNTGELFF. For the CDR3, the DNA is TGTGCTACTCCCCGGGGGGGGCAGAACACCGGGGAGCTGTTTTTT.

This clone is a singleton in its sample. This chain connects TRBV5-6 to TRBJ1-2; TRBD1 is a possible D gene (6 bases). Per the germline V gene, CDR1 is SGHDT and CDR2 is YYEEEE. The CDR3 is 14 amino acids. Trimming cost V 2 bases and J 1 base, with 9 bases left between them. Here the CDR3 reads CASSFGTINYGYTF. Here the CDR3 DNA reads TGTGCCAGCAGCTTCGGGACAATTAACTATGGCTACACCTTC.

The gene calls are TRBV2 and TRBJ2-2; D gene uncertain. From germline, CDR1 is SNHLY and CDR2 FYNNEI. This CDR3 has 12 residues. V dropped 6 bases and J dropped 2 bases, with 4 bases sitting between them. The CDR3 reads CASRTNTGELFF. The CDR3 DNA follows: TGTGCCAGCAGAACAAACACCGGGGAGCTGTTTTTT.

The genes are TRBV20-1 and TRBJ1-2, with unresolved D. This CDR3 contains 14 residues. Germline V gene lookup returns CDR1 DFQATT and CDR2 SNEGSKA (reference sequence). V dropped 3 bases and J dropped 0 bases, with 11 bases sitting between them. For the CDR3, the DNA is TGCAGTGCTAGTGGGAGTGGAGCTAACTATGGCTACACCTTC. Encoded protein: CSASGSGANYGYTF.

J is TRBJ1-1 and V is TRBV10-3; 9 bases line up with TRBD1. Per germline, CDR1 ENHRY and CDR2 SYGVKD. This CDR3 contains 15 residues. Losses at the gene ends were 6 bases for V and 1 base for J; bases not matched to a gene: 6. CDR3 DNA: TGTGCCATCAGGGATCCGGGACAGGGGAACACTGAAGCTTTCTTT. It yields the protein CAIRDPGQGNTEAFF.

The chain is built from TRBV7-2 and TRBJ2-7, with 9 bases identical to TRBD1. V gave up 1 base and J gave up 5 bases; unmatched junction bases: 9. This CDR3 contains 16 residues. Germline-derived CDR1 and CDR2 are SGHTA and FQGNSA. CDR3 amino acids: CASSLGLGTGSDEQYF. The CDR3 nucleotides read TGTGCCAGCAGCTTAGGTCTCGGGACAGGGAGTGACGAGCAGTACTTC.

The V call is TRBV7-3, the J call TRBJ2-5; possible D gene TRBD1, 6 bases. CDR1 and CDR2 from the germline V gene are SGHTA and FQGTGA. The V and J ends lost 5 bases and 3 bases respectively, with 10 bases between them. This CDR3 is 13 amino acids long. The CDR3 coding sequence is TGTGCCAGCAGCCAAAACAGGGAAGAGACCCAGTACTTC. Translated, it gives CASSQNREETQYF.

CDR3 in DNA: TGTGCCAGCAGTGAAGACAGTTACAATGAGCAGTTCTTC. Translating it yields CASSEDSYNEQFF. V usage is TRBV2 and J usage is TRBJ2-1; unclear D gene. The V gene lost 1 base and the J gene lost 4 bases, with 5 bases spanning the gap. Per the germline V gene, CDR1 is SNHLY and CDR2 is FYNNEI. The CDR3 runs to 13 residues.

CDR3 DNA sequence: TGTGCCAGCAGCGCCCAGCAGGGGGCGACTGGCTACACCTTC. Protein sequence: CASSAQQGATGYTF. This chain connects TRBV9 to TRBJ1-2; 8 nucleotides match TRBD1. V was pared by 3 bases and J by 7 bases, with 8 bases of the junction left unmatched. Germline CDR1 and CDR2: SGDLS and YYNGEE. This CDR3 has 14 residues.